This T cell receptor beta chain is from a study of beta chain features in type 1 diabetes. Study context: Across every sample, 100 million to 130 million sorted cells were examined in total. Whole-study results and caveats: Across all four CD4+ subsets, people with type 1 diabetes showed modestly shorter TCRB CDR3s. Among patients, naive, central memory and Treg TCRB repertoires appeared more similar than among healthy donors.

This clone showed up just a few times. What it binds is not known. The investigators reverse transcribed all of the isolated RNA, so they sequenced expressed TCRB transcripts. Using immunoSEQ multiplex PCR, the repertoire was profiled, and TCRdb retains in-frame clones only, with some absent. The data show 600,000 to 750,000 clones, with roughly an eighth seen just once and over 0.1% held by the top ten. The germline V and J ends were trimmed by 3 bases and 1 base, with 12 bases remaining between them. Germline V gene sequence: CDR1 GTSNPN, CDR2 SVGIG (reference sequence). The CDR3 runs 14 residues. The chain carries TRBV30 and TRBJ2-5; the D gene is possibly TRBD1 (6 bases). The sequenced sample consisted of naive CD4+ T cells from blood. This receptor was identified in a man aged 25-40 years with type 1 diabetes. CDR3 region: CAWSIDRFQETQYF. As DNA, the CDR3 is TGTGCCTGGAGCATTGACAGGTTCCAAGAGACCCAGTACTTC.